This T cell receptor beta chain was captured in a study of cytomegalovirus exposure and HLA in healthy donors. Study as a whole: The early release's HLA-typed donors yielded approximately 85 million unique TCRs.

Whole-study results and caveats: Among TCR beta chains, those listed as cytomegalovirus-associated numbered some 170.

This clone has a handful of counts. The antigen is unknown. Trimming removed 1 base from V and 4 bases from J, with 10 bases in between. CDR1 and CDR2 from the germline V gene are SEHNR and FQNEAQ (reference sequence). The CDR3 runs to 14 residues. Primers: 60 Vbeta forward and 13 Jbeta reverse. The protocol was immunoSEQ multiplex PCR, while the TCRdb copy is restricted to in-frame clones and leaves out a portion. The data show some 160,000 clones, more than 65% seen once. Material for sequencing was PBMCs. The chain is built from TRBV7-9 and TRBJ1-1; possibly TRBD1 for D (5 bases). This TCR was sampled from a woman in her twenties or thirties in good health and CMV-seronegative. The CDR3 loop reads CASSLVLRATEAFF. DNA of the CDR3: TGTGCCAGCAGCTTAGTTCTCAGGGCCACTGAAGCTTTCTTT.